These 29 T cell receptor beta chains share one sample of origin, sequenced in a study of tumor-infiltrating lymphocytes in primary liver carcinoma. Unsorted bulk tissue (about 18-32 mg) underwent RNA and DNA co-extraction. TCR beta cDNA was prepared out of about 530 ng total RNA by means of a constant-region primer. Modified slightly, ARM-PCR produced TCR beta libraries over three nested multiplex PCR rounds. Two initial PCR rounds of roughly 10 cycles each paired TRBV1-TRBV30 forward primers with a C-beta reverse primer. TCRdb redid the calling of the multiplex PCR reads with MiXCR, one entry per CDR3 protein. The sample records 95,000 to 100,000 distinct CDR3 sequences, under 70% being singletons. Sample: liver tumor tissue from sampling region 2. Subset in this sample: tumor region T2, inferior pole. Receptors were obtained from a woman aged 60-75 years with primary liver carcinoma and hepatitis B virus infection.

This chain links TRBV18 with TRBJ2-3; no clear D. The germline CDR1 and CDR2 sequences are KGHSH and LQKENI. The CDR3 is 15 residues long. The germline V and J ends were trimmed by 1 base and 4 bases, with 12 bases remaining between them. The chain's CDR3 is CASSPQGNFADTQYF. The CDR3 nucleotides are TGTGCCAGCTCACCACAAGGGAATTTCGCAGATACGCAGTATTTT. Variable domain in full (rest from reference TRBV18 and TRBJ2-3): NAGVMQNPRHLVRRRGQEARLRCSPMKGHSHVYWYRQLPEEGLKFMVYLQKENIIDESGMPKERFSAEFPKEGPSILRIQQVVRGDSAAYFCASSPQGNFADTQYFGPGTRLTVL.

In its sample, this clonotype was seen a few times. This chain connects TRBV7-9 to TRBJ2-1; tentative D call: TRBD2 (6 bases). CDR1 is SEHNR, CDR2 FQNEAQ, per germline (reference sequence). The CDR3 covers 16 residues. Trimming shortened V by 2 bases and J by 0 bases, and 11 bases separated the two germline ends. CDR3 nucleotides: TGTGCCAGCAGCTTATGGGGACTGAGCTCCTACAATGAGCAGTTCTTC. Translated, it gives CASSLWGLSSYNEQFF.

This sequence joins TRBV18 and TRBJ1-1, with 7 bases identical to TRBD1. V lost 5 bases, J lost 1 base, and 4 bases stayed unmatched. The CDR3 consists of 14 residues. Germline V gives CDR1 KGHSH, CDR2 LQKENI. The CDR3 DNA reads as TGTGCCAGCTCATCACGGACAGGGAACACTGAAGCTTTCTTT. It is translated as CASSSRTGNTEAFF.

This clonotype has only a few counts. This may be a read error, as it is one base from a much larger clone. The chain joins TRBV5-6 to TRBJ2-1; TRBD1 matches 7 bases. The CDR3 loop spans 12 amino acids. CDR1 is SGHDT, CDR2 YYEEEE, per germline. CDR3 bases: TGTACCAGCAGGGACAGTTACAATGAGCAGTTCTTC. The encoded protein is CTSRDSYNEQFF.

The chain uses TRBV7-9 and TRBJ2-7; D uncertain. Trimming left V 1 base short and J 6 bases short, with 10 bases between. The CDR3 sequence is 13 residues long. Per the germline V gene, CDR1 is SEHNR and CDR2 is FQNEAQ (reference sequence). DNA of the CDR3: TGTGCCAGCAGCTTAGGATCGGTGGGCGAGCAGTACTTC. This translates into CASSLGSVGEQYF.

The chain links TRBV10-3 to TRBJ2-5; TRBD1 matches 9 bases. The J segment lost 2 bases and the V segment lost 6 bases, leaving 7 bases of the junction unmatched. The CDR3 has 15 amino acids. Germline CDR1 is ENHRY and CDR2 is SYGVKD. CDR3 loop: CAISSGTGTQETQYF. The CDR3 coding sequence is TGTGCCATCAGCTCCGGGACAGGGACTCAAGAGACCCAGTACTTC.

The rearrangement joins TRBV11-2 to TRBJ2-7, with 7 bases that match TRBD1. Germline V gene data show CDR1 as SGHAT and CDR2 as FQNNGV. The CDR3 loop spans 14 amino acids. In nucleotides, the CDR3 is TGTGACACCAGCAGAACAGGGGATAACTACGAGCAGTACTTC. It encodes CDTSRTGDNYEQYF.

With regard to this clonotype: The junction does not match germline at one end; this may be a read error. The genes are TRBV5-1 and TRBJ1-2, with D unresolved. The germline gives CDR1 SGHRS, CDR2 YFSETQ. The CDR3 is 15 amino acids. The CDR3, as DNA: TGCACCAGCAGCTTGGTCCCCGAGGCCGACTATGGCTACACCTTC. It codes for CTSSLVPEADYGYTF.

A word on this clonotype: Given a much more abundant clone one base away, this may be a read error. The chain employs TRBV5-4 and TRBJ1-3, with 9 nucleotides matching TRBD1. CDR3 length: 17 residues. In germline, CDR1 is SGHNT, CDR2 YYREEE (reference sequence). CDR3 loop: CASSLGQGLYSGSTIYF. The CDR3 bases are TGTGCCAGCAGCCTGGGACAGGGCCTCTACTCTGGAAGCACCATATATTTT.

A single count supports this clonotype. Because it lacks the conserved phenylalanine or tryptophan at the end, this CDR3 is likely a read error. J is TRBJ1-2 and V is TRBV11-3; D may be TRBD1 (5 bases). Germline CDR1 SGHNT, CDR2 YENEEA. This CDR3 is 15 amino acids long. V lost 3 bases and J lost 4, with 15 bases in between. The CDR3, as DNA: TGTGCCAGCAGCTTGCCGGGGCAGGGTCGCTATGGCTACACCATC. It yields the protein CASSLPGQGRYGYTI.

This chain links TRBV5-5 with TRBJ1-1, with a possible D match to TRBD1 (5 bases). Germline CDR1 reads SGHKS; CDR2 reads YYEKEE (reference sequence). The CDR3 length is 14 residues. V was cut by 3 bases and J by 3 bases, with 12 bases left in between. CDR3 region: CASSWDGRDTEAFF. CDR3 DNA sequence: TGTGCCAGCAGCTGGGACGGCCGGGACACTGAAGCTTTCTTT.

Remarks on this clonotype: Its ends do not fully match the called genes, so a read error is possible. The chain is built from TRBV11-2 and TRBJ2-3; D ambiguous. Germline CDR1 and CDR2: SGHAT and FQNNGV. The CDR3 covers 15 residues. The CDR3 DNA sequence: TGCGCCAGCAGGCCAACGGCGTCTAGTACAGATGCGCAGTATTTT. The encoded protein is CASRPTASSTDAQYF.

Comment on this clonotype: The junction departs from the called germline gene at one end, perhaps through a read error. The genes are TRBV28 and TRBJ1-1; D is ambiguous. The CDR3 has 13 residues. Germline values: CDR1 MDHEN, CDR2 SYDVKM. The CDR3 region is CASSLEQNTVAFF. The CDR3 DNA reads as TGTGCCAGCAGTTTAGAACAGAACACTGTAGCTTTCTTT. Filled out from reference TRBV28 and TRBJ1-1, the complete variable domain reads DVKVTQSSRYLVKRTGEKVFLECVQDMDHENMFWYRQDPGLGLRLIYFSYDVKMKEKGDIPEGYSVSREKKERFSLILESASTNQTSMYLCASSLEQNTVAFFGQGTRLTVV.

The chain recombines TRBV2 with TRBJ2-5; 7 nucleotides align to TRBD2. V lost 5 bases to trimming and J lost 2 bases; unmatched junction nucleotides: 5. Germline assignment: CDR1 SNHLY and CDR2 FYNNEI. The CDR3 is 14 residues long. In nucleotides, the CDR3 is TGTGCCAGCAGTCCCAGGGAGGGACAAGAGACCCAGTACTTC. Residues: CASSPREGQETQYF.

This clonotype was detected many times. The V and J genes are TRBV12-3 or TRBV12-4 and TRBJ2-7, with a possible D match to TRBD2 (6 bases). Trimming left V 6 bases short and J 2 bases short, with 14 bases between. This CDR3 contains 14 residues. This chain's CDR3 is CASRGGHGPYEQYF. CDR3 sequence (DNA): TGTGCCAGCAGGGGGGGTCACGGACCCTACGAGCAGTACTTC.

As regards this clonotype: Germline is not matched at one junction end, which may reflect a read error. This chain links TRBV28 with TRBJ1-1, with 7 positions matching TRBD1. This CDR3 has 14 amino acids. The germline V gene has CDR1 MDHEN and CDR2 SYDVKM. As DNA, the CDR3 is TGTGCCAGCAGTACCGCACAGGGGAACACTGAAGTTTTCTTT. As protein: CASSTAQGNTEVFF.

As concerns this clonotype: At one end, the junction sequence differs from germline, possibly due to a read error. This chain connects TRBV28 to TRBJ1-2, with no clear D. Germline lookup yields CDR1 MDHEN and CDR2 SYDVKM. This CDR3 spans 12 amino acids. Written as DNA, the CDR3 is TGTGCCAGCAGTTTATCGAACTATGACTACACGTTC. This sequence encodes CASSLSNYDYTF.

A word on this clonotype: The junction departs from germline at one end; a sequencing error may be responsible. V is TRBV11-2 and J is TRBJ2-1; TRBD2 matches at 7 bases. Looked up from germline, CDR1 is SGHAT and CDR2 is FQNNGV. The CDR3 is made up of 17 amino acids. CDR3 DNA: TGTGCCAGCAGCTTAGTCCCTTGCGGGAGCGGCTACAATGAGCAGTTCTTT. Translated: CASSLVPCGSGYNEQFF.

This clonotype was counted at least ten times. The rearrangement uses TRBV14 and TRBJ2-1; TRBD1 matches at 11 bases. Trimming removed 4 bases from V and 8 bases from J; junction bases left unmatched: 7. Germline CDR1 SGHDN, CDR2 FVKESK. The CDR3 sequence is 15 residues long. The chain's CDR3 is CASSPRDRGKDEQFF. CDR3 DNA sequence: TGTGCCAGCAGCCCCCGGGACAGGGGGAAGGATGAGCAGTTCTTC.

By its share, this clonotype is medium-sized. This CDR3 is CASRFRVTNTEAFF. The CDR3 DNA is TGTGCCAGCAGGTTCAGGGTTACGAACACTGAAGCTTTCTTT. This chain links TRBV11-2 with TRBJ1-1; D possibly corresponds to TRBD1 (5 bases). Deletions cut 6 bases from V and 1 base from J, with 12 bases between. The CDR3 length is 14 residues. Germline loops: CDR1 SGHAT, CDR2 FQNNGV.

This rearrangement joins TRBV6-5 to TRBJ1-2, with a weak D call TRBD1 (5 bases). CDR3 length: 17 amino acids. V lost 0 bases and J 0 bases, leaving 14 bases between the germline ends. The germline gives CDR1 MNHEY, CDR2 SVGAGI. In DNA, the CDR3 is TGTGCCAGCAGTTACTCGGGGCCTATCCAAGCTAACTATGGCTACACCTTC. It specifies CASSYSGPIQANYGYTF.

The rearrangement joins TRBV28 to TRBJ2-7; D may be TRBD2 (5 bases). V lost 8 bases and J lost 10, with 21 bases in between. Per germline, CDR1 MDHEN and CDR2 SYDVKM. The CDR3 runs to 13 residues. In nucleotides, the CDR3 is TGTGCCAGCGGGAGTCCGCCTACACGCGACCAGTACTTC. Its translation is CASGSPPTRDQYF. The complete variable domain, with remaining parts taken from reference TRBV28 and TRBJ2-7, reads DVKVTQSSRYLVKRTGEKVFLECVQDMDHENMFWYRQDPGLGLRLIYFSYDVKMKEKGDIPEGYSVSREKKERFSLILESASTNQTSMYLCASGSPPTRDQYFGPGTRLTVT.

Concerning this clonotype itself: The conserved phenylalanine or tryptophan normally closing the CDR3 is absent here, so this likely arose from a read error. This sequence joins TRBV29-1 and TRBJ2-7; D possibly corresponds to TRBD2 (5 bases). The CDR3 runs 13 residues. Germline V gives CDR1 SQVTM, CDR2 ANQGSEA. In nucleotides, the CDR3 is TGTAGCGTTTCTGGACGTAACTCCTACGAGCAGTACTTA. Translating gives CSVSGRNSYEQYL.

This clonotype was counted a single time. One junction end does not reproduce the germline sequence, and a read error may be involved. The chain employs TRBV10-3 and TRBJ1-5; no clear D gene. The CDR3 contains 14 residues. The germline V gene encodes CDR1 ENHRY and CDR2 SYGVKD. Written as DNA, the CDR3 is TGTGTCATCAGTGCGAGGGAGAGCAATCAGCCCCGGCATTTT. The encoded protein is CVISARESNQPRHF.

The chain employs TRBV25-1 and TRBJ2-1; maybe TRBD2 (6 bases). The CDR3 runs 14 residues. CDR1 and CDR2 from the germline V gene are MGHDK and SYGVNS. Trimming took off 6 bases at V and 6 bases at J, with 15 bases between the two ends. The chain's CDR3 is CASSEPGLGNEQFF. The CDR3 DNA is TGTGCCAGCAGCGAGCCGGGACTTGGCAATGAGCAGTTCTTC.

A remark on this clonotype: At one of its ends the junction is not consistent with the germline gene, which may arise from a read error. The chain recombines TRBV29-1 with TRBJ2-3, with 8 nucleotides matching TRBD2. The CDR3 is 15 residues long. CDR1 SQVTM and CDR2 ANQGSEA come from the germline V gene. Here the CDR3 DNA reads TGCAACGTTCACTCGGGGGGGACTAACCTCTACACGCAGTATTTT. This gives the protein CNVHSGGTNLYTQYF.

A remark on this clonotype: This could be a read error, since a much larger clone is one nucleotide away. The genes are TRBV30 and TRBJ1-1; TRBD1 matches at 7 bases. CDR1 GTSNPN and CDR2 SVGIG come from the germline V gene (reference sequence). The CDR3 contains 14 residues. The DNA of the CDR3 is TGTGCCTGGGGTCGACAGGGTATGGGGACTGCAGCTTTCTTT. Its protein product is CAWGRQGMGTAAFF.

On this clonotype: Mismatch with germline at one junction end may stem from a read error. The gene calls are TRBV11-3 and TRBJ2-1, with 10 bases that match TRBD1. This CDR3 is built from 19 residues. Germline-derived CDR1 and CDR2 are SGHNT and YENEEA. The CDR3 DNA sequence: TGTGTCAGCAGCGCCGGACAGGGGGGACTGGCGGGAGGATTCAATGGGCAGTTCTTC. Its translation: CVSSAGQGGLAGGFNGQFF.

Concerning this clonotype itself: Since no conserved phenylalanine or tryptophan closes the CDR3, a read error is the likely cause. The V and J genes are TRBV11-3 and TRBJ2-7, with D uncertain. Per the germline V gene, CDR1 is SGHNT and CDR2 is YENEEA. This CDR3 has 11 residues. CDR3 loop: CASSYSYEQYY. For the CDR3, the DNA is TGTGCCAGCAGTTATTCCTATGAGCAGTACTAC.